This T cell receptor (beta chain) came from a study of shared clonotypes between healthy human individuals. Study summary: Three plates each covered CD4 naive and memory; CD8 naive two, CD8 memory one. Study observations and caveats: Lower generation probabilities were found for non-shared clonotypes than for those shared by all four donors. Among a handful of donors, roughly 5% of naive CD4 clonotypes were found in common.

This CDR3 comprises 16 residues. Germline assignment: CDR1 LNHNV and CDR2 YYDKDF (reference sequence). Trimming took off 5 bases at V and 0 bases at J, with 16 bases between the two ends. In regard to this clone: What it binds is not known.

Naive CD8 populations comprised CD45RO-negative cells positively selected for CCR7, excluding terminally differentiated effector memory CD45RA+ cells. The donor population consisted of healthy HIV-negative adults with no recent acute infections or vaccinations. This table comes from immunoSEQ multiplex PCR, and its TCRdb copy is limited to in-frame clones, with some not included. The sample has about 2,100,000 clones, approximately 94% seen once. The V and J genes are TRBV15 and TRBJ1-1, with no clear D. The material sequenced was naive CD8+ T cells from PBMCs. The TCR comes from a man between 18 and 35 years old in good health. Some clones in this sample may be carry-over from other donors' samples. The CDR3 reads CATSPRGSNLNTEAFF. CDR3 DNA: TGTGCCACCAGCCCTCGAGGGTCCAACTTGAACACTGAAGCTTTCTTT.